The TCR beta chain under discussion was sequenced for a study of tumor-infiltrating lymphocytes in primary liver carcinoma. A constant-region primer served to make TCR beta cDNA from about 0.45 ug total RNA. Slightly modified ARM-PCR served as the procedure for the TCR beta libraries. These libraries came from three rounds of nested multiplex PCR. The opening two PCR rounds, around 9 cycles each, paired TRBV1-TRBV30 forward primers with a C-beta reverse primer. TCRdb itself ran the multiplex PCR reads through MiXCR, one entry per CDR3 protein. Counted here are around 330,000 distinct CDR3 sequences, 60% to 80% occurring once; the ten biggest clones make up approximately 9%. With 1 base removed from V and 8 bases from J, the gap between germline ends came to 8 bases. The germline V gene has CDR1 KGHSH and CDR2 LQKENI. The CDR3 runs 13 residues. Extraction also yielded germline DNA, while blood RNA was obtained from unsorted whole blood. The collection of roughly 4.2 milliliters of peripheral blood preceded surgery.

V usage is TRBV18 and J usage is TRBJ2-2; no firm D call. Material for sequencing was peripheral blood. The sequence came from a man in his forties or fifties with primary liver carcinoma and hepatitis B virus infection. The CDR3, as DNA: TGTGCCAGCTCACCACGGGAAGGAGGGGAGCTGTTTTTT. It translates to CASSPREGGELFF.